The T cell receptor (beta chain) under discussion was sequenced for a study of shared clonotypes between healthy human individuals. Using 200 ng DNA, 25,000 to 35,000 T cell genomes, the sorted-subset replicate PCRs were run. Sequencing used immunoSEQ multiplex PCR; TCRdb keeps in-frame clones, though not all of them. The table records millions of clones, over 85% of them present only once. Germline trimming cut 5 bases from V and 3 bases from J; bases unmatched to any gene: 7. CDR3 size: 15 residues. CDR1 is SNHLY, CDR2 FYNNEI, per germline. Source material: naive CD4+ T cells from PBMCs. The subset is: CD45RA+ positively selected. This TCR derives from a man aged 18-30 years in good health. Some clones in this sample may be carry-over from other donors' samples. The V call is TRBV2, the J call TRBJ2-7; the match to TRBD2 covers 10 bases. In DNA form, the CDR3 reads TGTGCCAGCAGTACCGGACTAGCGGACAGCTACGAGCAGTACTTC. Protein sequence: CASSTGLADSYEQYF. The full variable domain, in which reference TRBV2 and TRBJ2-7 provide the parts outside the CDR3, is EPEVTQTPSHQVTQMGQEVILRCVPISNHLYFYWYRQILGQKVEFLVSFYNNEISEKSEIFDDQFSVERPDGSNFTLKIRSTKLEDSAMYFCASSTGLADSYEQYFGPGTRLTVT.